This T cell receptor beta chain was identified during a study of shared clonotypes between healthy human individuals. Study-wide points: Specimens sampled were limited to blood, with tissue repertoires likely differing.

CDR3 length: 15 residues. V was pared by 0 bases and J by 4 bases, with 3 bases of the junction left unmatched. Per germline, CDR1 SGHRS and CDR2 YFSETQ. Details on this clone: Its antigen is unidentified.

TCRdb keeps only in-frame clones here, not all; method: immunoSEQ multiplex PCR. In the table there are about 1,500,000 clones, approximately 96% of which are singletons. This receptor was obtained from a man aged 25-45 years in good health. The sequenced sample was naive CD4+ T cells sorted from blood. As for subset: CD45RA+ positively selected. The chain recombines TRBV5-1 with TRBJ2-7; 11 nucleotides match TRBD1. The CDR3 sequence is CASSLARDRGYEQYF. The CDR3 coding sequence is TGCGCCAGCAGCTTGGCCAGGGACAGGGGGTACGAGCAGTACTTC.